Presented here are 16 T cell receptor beta chains from one specimen sequenced in a study of identical twins. TCRdb recomputed calls from the 5' RACE reads with MiXCR, one row per CDR3 protein. This sample has some 760,000 distinct CDR3 sequences; roughly 18% occur once, and the top ten carry less than 15%. This sample also appeared in a second study, on T cells expressing NK-cell markers.

Input material: PBMCs. The receptors were gathered from a woman aged 18-29 years in good health.

The chain carries TRBV20-1 and TRBJ2-3; 7 positions match TRBD2. Per germline, CDR1 DFQATT and CDR2 SNEGSKA (reference sequence). This CDR3 comprises 15 residues. V lost 0 bases and J lost 2; bases outside the gene matches: 5. The CDR3 spells CSARDPGLSTDTQYF. CDR3 in DNA: TGCAGTGCTAGAGATCCGGGACTATCCACAGATACGCAGTATTTT.

The V call is TRBV12-3 or TRBV12-4, the J call TRBJ2-3; the match to TRBD1 covers 9 bases. The CDR3 loop spans 15 amino acids. With 6 bases clipped from V and 6 bases from J, the junction kept 10 bases outside the gene matches. CDR3 sequence: CASSNRDRDLDTQYF. The DNA for the CDR3 is TGTGCCAGCAGCAACCGGGACAGGGATCTCGATACGCAGTATTTT.

The chain joins TRBV20-1 to TRBJ2-1; D call uncertain. CDR1 and CDR2 from the germline V gene are DFQATT and SNEGSKA (reference sequence). Trimming left V 4 bases short and J 7 bases short, with 5 bases between. The CDR3 loop spans 10 amino acids. In DNA, the CDR3 is TGCAGTGCTAAGGAGAATGAGCAGTTCTTC. Amino acid sequence: CSAKENEQFF.

This clonotype was picked up a small number of times. The rearrangement links TRBV7-3 to TRBJ2-7; 7 bases are a match to TRBD1. There are 13 residues in the CDR3. V lost 6 bases and J lost 6; bases outside the gene matches: 8. The germline V gene encodes CDR1 SGHTA and CDR2 FQGTGA. CDR3: CASSYSRGSEQYF. The CDR3, as DNA: TGTGCCAGCAGTTACTCCAGGGGGAGCGAGCAGTACTTC.

The rearrangement links TRBV10-1 to TRBJ2-1; no firm D call. V gave up 4 bases and J gave up 5 bases, with 9 bases separating them. CDR1 and CDR2 (germline): WNHNN, SYGVQD (reference sequence). The CDR3 spans 13 residues. The CDR3 DNA reads TGCGCCAGCAGTGGAGATCCTAACAATGAGCAGTTCTTC. It yields the protein CASSGDPNNEQFF.

J is TRBJ2-7 and V is TRBV12-3 or TRBV12-4; 7 positions match TRBD1. After removal of 6 bases from V and 4 bases from J, the junction contained 9 bases not matched to a gene. CDR3 length: 14 residues. CDR3 loop: CASRGTESGYEQYF. In nucleotides, the CDR3 is TGTGCCAGCAGGGGGACAGAGTCAGGATACGAGCAGTACTTC.

This clonotype was seen more than once but under ten times. The V and J genes are TRBV12-3 or TRBV12-4 and TRBJ2-1; the D gene is possibly TRBD1 (6 bases). Trimming shortened V by 5 bases and J by 3 bases, and 8 bases separated the two germline ends. The length of the CDR3 is 13 residues. CDR3 nucleotide sequence: TGTGCCAGCAGTAAGGACAGCTACAATGAGCAGTTCTTC. Residues: CASSKDSYNEQFF.

This clonotype was seen more than once but under ten times. The chain employs TRBV20-1 and TRBJ2-7, with 9 bases fitting TRBD2. The CDR3 length is 14 residues. Germline CDR1 is DFQATT and CDR2 is SNEGSKA (reference sequence). The V and J ends lost 3 bases and 2 bases, in that order; junction bases with no gene match: 5. CDR3 in amino acids: CSASVLAGAYEQYF. The DNA of the CDR3 is TGCAGTGCTAGCGTGTTAGCGGGGGCCTACGAGCAGTACTTC.

Note on this clonotype: Here the CDR3 omits its conserved ending phenylalanine or tryptophan, so a read error is the likely source. The chain uses TRBV12-3 or TRBV12-4 and TRBJ2-5; the D is unclear. The CDR3 is 13 amino acids. Trimming removed 1 base from V and 3 bases from J, with 6 bases in between. The CDR3 loop is CASSLVVKETQYL. The CDR3 DNA is TGTGCCAGCAGTTTAGTGGTCAAAGAGACCCAGTACCTC.

This clonotype occurred a few times. J is TRBJ2-2 and V is TRBV14, with TRBD1 as a possible D gene (5 bases). Germline CDR1 is SGHDN and CDR2 is FVKESK. The CDR3 sequence is 14 residues long. V lost 0 bases, J lost 9 bases, and 11 bases lay in between. Here the CDR3 DNA reads TGTGCCAGCAGCCAAGACCCAGGGCCGCGGGAGCTGTTTTTT. Amino acids: CASSQDPGPRELFF.

The V and J genes are TRBV20-1 and TRBJ2-1, with 9 bases identical to TRBD2. Germline V CDR1 and CDR2: DFQATT, SNEGSKA (reference sequence). This CDR3 is 16 amino acids long. The V and J ends lost 0 bases and 2 bases, in that order; junction bases with no gene match: 5. The CDR3 region has the DNA TGCAGTGCTAGAGAAAGACTAGCGGATACCTACAATGAGCAGTTCTTC. This encodes CSARERLADTYNEQFF.

The rearrangement joins TRBV6-2 or TRBV6-3 to TRBJ2-7; D gene ambiguous. The ends were cut back, 0 bases at V and 7 bases at J, with 4 bases in the middle. From germline, CDR1 is MNHEY and CDR2 SVGEGT. The CDR3 is 11 residues long. In DNA, the CDR3 is TGTGCCAGCAGTTACTCGTGGGAGCAGTACTTC. Translated: CASSYSWEQYF.

This chain connects TRBV6-1 to TRBJ2-7, with D perhaps TRBD2 (6 bases). The CDR3 is 13 residues long. Between the trimmed V and J ends, which lost 8 bases and 2 bases, there was a span of 13 bases. Per germline, CDR1 MNHNS and CDR2 SASEGT. CDR3 region: CASSAGPTYEQYF. The DNA of the CDR3 is TGTGCCAGCTCGGCGGGGCCCACCTACGAGCAGTACTTC.

This clonotype was recorded a few times. The chain joins TRBV3-1 to TRBJ2-3, with D perhaps matching TRBD2 (5 bases). This CDR3 spans 15 amino acids. Germline V gives CDR1 LGHDT, CDR2 YNNKEL (reference sequence). The V end lost 0 bases, the J end lost 1 base, and 8 bases lay between the germline ends. The CDR3, as DNA: TGTGCCAGCAGCCAAGATTACGGGGGCACAGATACGCAGTATTTT. Its protein product is CASSQDYGGTDTQYF.

This clonotype was detected only a few times. J is TRBJ2-3 and V is TRBV7-2; 7 bases are a match to TRBD2. V trimming: 3 bases; J trimming: 5 bases; junction bases outside the gene matches: 11. CDR3 length: 16 amino acids. Per germline, CDR1 SGHTA and CDR2 FQGNSA. The CDR3 here is CASSLGGFLPGDTQYF. The CDR3 nucleotides read TGTGCCAGCAGCTTGGGGGGGTTTCTCCCGGGAGATACGCAGTATTTT.

This chain connects TRBV12-3 or TRBV12-4 to TRBJ1-3; tentatively, D is TRBD1 (5 bases). V lost 6 bases and J lost 0, with 12 bases in between. This CDR3 has 15 residues. CDR3 sequence reads: CASSKGTISGNTIYF. The DNA of the CDR3 is TGTGCCAGCAGCAAGGGGACCATCTCTGGAAACACCATATATTTT.